This T cell receptor (beta chain) is from a study of blood T cell repertoires in COVID-19. Study-level background: Sites in the United States, Italy and Spain provided acute and convalescent COVID-19 samples.

The protocol was immunoSEQ multiplex PCR, while the TCRdb copy is restricted to in-frame clones and leaves out a portion. The data show about 410,000 clones, 80% to 90% seen once. V lost 6 bases and J 6 bases, leaving 11 bases between the germline ends. The germline CDR1 and CDR2 sequences are MNHEY and SVGAGI. CDR3 size: 13 residues. The chain couples TRBV6-5 to TRBJ2-2; no definite D call. Sequenced: peripheral blood. This TCR derives from a woman aged 25 to 39 with active or convalescent COVID-19. This CDR3 is CASRPGNAGELFF. CDR3 nucleotide sequence: TGTGCCAGCAGGCCTGGCAACGCCGGGGAGCTGTTTTTT.